This T cell receptor (beta chain) comes out of a study of control samples from healthy donors and cancer patients. CDR3 size: 19 residues. Trimming took 5 bases from V and 0 from J, leaving 23 bases between them. Germline values: CDR1 SGHTA, CDR2 FQGNSA. Measured with immunoSEQ multiplex PCR; TCRdb has only the in-frame clones, and not every one. This sample has about 61,000 clones; around 89% occur once, and the top ten carry approximately 5.9%. This clone was recorded once. The sequencing sample was made of PBMCs. J is TRBJ2-1 and V is TRBV7-2; TRBD2 might be the D (7 bases). This receptor was identified in a man aged 55 to 69 with colorectal cancer. The CDR3 coding sequence is TGTGCCAGCAGCCCTCGGGGGGCACAAGGATACTCCTCCTACAATGAGCAGTTCTTC. Residues: CASSPRGAQGYSSYNEQFF.